The clone carrying this T cell receptor (beta chain) has just a few counts. CDR3 length: 15 residues. CDR1 is SGHAT and CDR2 is FQNNGV in the germline V gene. Trimming left V 0 bases short and J 0 bases short, with 8 bases between. This record comes from a study of molecular identifiers for immune sequencing clone quantification. TCRdb reanalysed the PCR reads using MiXCR and keeps one entry per CDR3 protein. Of approximately 680,000 distinct CDR3 sequences listed, roughly 23% are singletons. This chain connects TRBV11-2 to TRBJ1-1; no clear D. This TCR was recovered from a human donor in good health. Some libraries in this study had Jurkat cell RNA spiked in. Sequencing input: naive CD8+ T cells from blood, with Jurkat cell RNA spiked in. Subset reported: FACS-sorted CD8+CD4-CCR7+CD45RA+ naive T cells. The CDR3 nucleotides read TGTGCCAGCAGCTTAGATGGCGCCATGAACACTGAAGCTTTCTTT. Its translation: CASSLDGAMNTEAFF.